These 20 T cell receptor beta chains originate from one sample sequenced in a study of human T cells and chemical hapten exposure. Time point noted: patch test 1, 2 weeks after DPC sensitization. Treatment: therapeutic diphenylcyclopropenone sensitization with weekly scalp DPC. TCRdb called the RACE reads again in MiXCR, with one record for every CDR3 protein. The sample consists of 85,000 to 100,000 distinct CDR3 sequences, 9.5% to 15% of them appearing once. The sample in question was whole blood, obtained in connection with sensitization to the hapten diphenylcyclopropenone (DPC). These receptors all stem from a woman aged 40-49 years with alopecia areata. Some clones in this sample may be carry-over from other donors' samples.

The chain is built from TRBV20-1 and TRBJ1-1, with 8 bases aligning to TRBD1. V was pared by 6 bases and J by 3 bases, with 6 bases of the junction left unmatched. In germline, CDR1 is DFQATT, CDR2 SNEGSKA (reference sequence). The CDR3 totals 13 residues. This chain's CDR3 is CSARTGLDTEAFF. CDR3 nucleotides: TGCAGTGCCAGGACAGGGCTAGACACTGAAGCTTTCTTT.

The J gene is TRBJ2-1, the V gene TRBV11-2; 8 bases line up with TRBD2. V shed 6 bases, J shed 6 bases, and the junction held 13 bases outside the gene matches. Germline-derived CDR1 and CDR2 are SGHAT and FQNNGV. The CDR3 is 16 amino acids. In DNA, the CDR3 is TGTGCCAGCAGGCGTCTTGCGGGAGGTCCCCTCAATGAGCAGTTCTTC. Protein sequence: CASRRLAGGPLNEQFF.

This clonotype was observed a few times. This rearrangement joins TRBV11-1 to TRBJ2-1; no clear D gene. Germline assignment: CDR1 SGHAT and CDR2 FQDESV (reference sequence). V was pared by 1 base and J by 6 bases, with 13 bases between. CDR3 length: 15 amino acids. The CDR3 bases are TGTGCCAGCAGCTTAGAGTGGCACTCCCTCAATGAGCAGTTCTTC. Residues: CASSLEWHSLNEQFF. Full variable domain (rest looked up from reference TRBV11-1 and TRBJ2-1): EAEVAQSPRYKITEKSQAVAFWCDPISGHATLYWYRQILGQGPELLVQFQDESVVDDSQLPKDRFSAERLKGVDSTLKIQPAELGDSAMYLCASSLEWHSLNEQFFGPGTRLTVL.

This clonotype came up a few times. J is TRBJ2-7 and V is TRBV5-5, with unresolved D. The CDR3 spans 13 residues. Trimming took off 1 base at V and 2 bases at J, with 7 bases between the two ends. CDR1 and CDR2 (germline): SGHKS, YYEKEE (reference sequence). As DNA, the CDR3 is TGTGCCAGCAGCTTGTGGACGACCTACGAGCAGTACTTC. Translating gives CASSLWTTYEQYF.

This clonotype appeared a few times. The chain joins TRBV24-1 to TRBJ2-1; D remains unclear. This CDR3 contains 13 residues. Germline V gene data show CDR1 as KGHDR and CDR2 as SFDVKD. Between the trimmed V and J ends, which lost 6 bases and 4 bases, there was a span of 9 bases. The CDR3 loop reads CATSSDIYNEQFF. CDR3 DNA: TGTGCCACCAGTAGTGACATTTACAATGAGCAGTTCTTC.

There are many counts of this clonotype. The chain couples TRBV5-1 to TRBJ2-5, with a tentative D call TRBD2 (6 bases). The CDR3 contains 15 residues. The germline V gene encodes CDR1 SGHRS and CDR2 YFSETQ. Trimming left V 0 bases short and J 4 bases short, with 13 bases between. This CDR3 is CASSLVSGDGETQYF. DNA of the CDR3: TGCGCCAGCAGCTTGGTATCGGGAGACGGAGAGACCCAGTACTTC. The full variable domain, rest sourced from reference TRBV5-1 and TRBJ2-5, is KAGVTQTPRYLIKTRGQQVTLSCSPISGHRSVSWYQQTPGQGLQFLFEYFSETQRNKGNFPGRFSGRQFSNSRSEMNVSTLELGDSALYLCASSLVSGDGETQYFGPGTRLLVL.

This chain joins TRBV5-1 and TRBJ2-5, with 10 bases that match TRBD2. Germline-derived CDR1 and CDR2 are SGHRS and YFSETQ. The CDR3 covers 16 residues. Unmatched junction bases numbered 7, after V lost 0 bases and J lost 5 bases. The CDR3 nucleotides are TGCGCCAGCAGCTTGGAAGCTAGCGGGAGCGCGGAGACCCAGTACTTC. This gives the protein CASSLEASGSAETQYF.

This clonotype appeared a single time. V is TRBV19 and J is TRBJ2-1, with a weak D call TRBD1 (5 bases). Trimming stripped 10 bases from V and 0 bases from J, with 10 bases between. The CDR3 extends over 13 amino acids. Germline CDR1 reads LNHDA; CDR2 reads SQIVND (reference sequence). DNA for the CDR3: TGTGCCACCCAGGGCCCCTCCTACAATGAGCAGTTCTTC. It translates to CATQGPSYNEQFF. The variable domain in full, with the rest retrieved from reference TRBV19 and TRBJ2-1, is DGGITQSPKYLFRKEGQNVTLSCEQNLNHDAMYWYRQDPGQGLRLIYYSQIVNDFQKGDIAEGYSVSREKKESFPLTVTSAQKNPTAFYLCATQGPSYNEQFFGPGTRLTVL.

The V gene is TRBV28, the J gene TRBJ1-6; the D is unclear. Between the trimmed V and J ends, which lost 3 bases and 7 bases, there was a span of 1 base. Germline values: CDR1 MDHEN, CDR2 SYDVKM. This CDR3 comprises 11 residues. The CDR3 DNA is TGTGCCAGCAGTTTCAATTCACCCCTCCACTTT. Encoded protein: CASSFNSPLHF. Full variable domain (rest looked up from reference TRBV28 and TRBJ1-6): DVKVTQSSRYLVKRTGEKVFLECVQDMDHENMFWYRQDPGLGLRLIYFSYDVKMKEKGDIPEGYSVSREKKERFSLILESASTNQTSMYLCASSFNSPLHFGNGTRLTVT.

This clonotype was counted ten times or more. The gene calls are TRBV18 and TRBJ1-1; 7 bases are a match to TRBD1. Germline V gene lookup returns CDR1 KGHSH and CDR2 LQKENI. The CDR3 length is 16 residues. The J segment lost 4 bases and the V segment lost 0 bases, leaving 8 bases of the junction unmatched. Written as DNA, the CDR3 is TGTGCCAGCTCACCACCGATGACAGGGATAGGCACTGAAGCTTTCTTT. Encoded protein: CASSPPMTGIGTEAFF. The full variable domain, with the rest looked up from reference TRBV18 and TRBJ1-1, is NAGVMQNPRHLVRRRGQEARLRCSPMKGHSHVYWYRQLPEEGLKFMVYLQKENIIDESGMPKERFSAEFPKEGPSILRIQQVVRGDSAAYFCASSPPMTGIGTEAFFGQGTRLTVV.

This chain joins TRBV4-1 and TRBJ1-1; D is uncertain. There are 13 residues in the CDR3. V was cut by 0 bases and J by 0 bases, with 2 bases left in between. Germline V gives CDR1 MGHRA, CDR2 YSYEKL. CDR3 coding DNA: TGCGCCAGCAGCCAAGACCTGAACACTGAAGCTTTCTTT. It encodes CASSQDLNTEAFF.

The chain carries TRBV13 and TRBJ2-7; 10 bases map to TRBD1. The CDR3 spans 16 residues. Germline V CDR1 and CDR2: PRHDT, FYEKMQ (reference sequence). J gave up 4 bases and V 3 bases, and 9 bases lay outside the gene matches. The DNA of the CDR3 is TGTGCCAGCAGCTTCAGTAGACAGGGGGCATCTTACGAGCAGTACTTC. This gives the protein CASSFSRQGASYEQYF.

There are a few counts of this clonotype. The chain joins TRBV5-1 to TRBJ1-4; weak D call: TRBD1 (5 bases). Germline V gene lookup returns CDR1 SGHRS and CDR2 YFSETQ. The CDR3 has 16 residues. Between the trimmed V and J ends, which lost 0 bases and 0 bases, there was a span of 9 bases. DNA for the CDR3: TGCGCCAGCAGCTTGGGACAGCCAGCAACTAATGAAAAACTGTTTTTT. Translation gives CASSLGQPATNEKLFF.

This clonotype was counted only a few times. The chain has TRBV10-1 and TRBJ2-3; a weak D match, TRBD1 (6 bases). Germline CDR1 WNHNN, CDR2 SYGVQD (reference sequence). The CDR3 has 16 amino acids. V was pared by 10 bases and J by 0 bases, with 20 bases between. The CDR3 DNA follows: TGCGCCACTCAAGTCACGACAGGACCTAGCACAGATACGCAGTATTTT. As protein: CATQVTTGPSTDTQYF.

V gene TRBV24-1 combines with J gene TRBJ1-1; no reliable D call. Trimming left V 4 bases short and J 1 base short, with 6 bases between. In germline, CDR1 is KGHDR, CDR2 SFDVKD. This CDR3 contains 13 residues. CDR3 DNA: TGTGCCACCAGTGAGGGATCGAACACTGAAGCTTTCTTT. Translated: CATSEGSNTEAFF.

This clonotype appeared a few times. The rearrangement uses TRBV10-3 and TRBJ1-4; TRBD1 agrees at 8 bases. V trimming: 4 bases; J trimming: 8 bases; junction bases outside the gene matches: 6. The CDR3 length is 14 residues. Germline CDR1 reads ENHRY; CDR2 reads SYGVKD. CDR3 protein: CAISVADRAEKLFF. The DNA for the CDR3 is TGTGCCATCAGTGTTGCGGACAGGGCGGAAAAACTGTTTTTT.

This clonotype has a handful of counts. V and J are TRBV7-2 and TRBJ2-3, with a tentative D call TRBD2 (5 bases). V was shortened by 5 bases and J by 5 bases, with 8 bases between the two germline ends. CDR3 length equals 12 residues. CDR1 and CDR2 (germline): SGHTA, FQGNSA. The DNA for the CDR3 is TGTGCCAGCAGCCGGGCGGGAGATACGCAGTATTTT. Its translation: CASSRAGDTQYF.

Many counts were recorded for this clonotype. The gene calls are TRBV12-3 or TRBV12-4 and TRBJ1-5, with 9 positions matching TRBD1. Trimming removed 6 bases from V and 4 bases from J; junction bases left unmatched: 7. The CDR3 is made up of 15 amino acids. CDR3 bases: TGTGCCAGCAGAGCCCGACAGGGGGGAAATCAGCCCCAGCATTTT. This translates into CASRARQGGNQPQHF.

This clonotype was observed a few times. The chain combines TRBV28 with TRBJ2-5, with 8 bases lining up with TRBD2. With V trimmed by 7 bases and J by 1 base, 8 bases remained unmatched. This CDR3 is 15 amino acids long. CDR1 MDHEN and CDR2 SYDVKM come from the germline V gene. The CDR3 DNA reads TGTGCCAGCACCCTTCGCACTAGCGGCCAAGAGACCCAGTACTTC. It codes for CASTLRTSGQETQYF.

This clonotype was observed at least ten times. The chain links TRBV6-6 to TRBJ2-7; possibly TRBD2 for D (6 bases). Per the germline V gene, CDR1 is MNHNY and CDR2 is SVGAGI (reference sequence). The V and J ends lost 8 bases and 1 base respectively, with 18 bases between them. This CDR3 is built from 15 residues. Here the CDR3 reads CASSRRAGTSYEQYF. For the CDR3, the DNA is TGTGCCAGCTCTCGTCGGGCGGGAACTTCCTACGAGCAGTACTTC.